These 13 T cell receptor beta chains originate from one sample sequenced in a study of beta chain features in type 1 diabetes. Expressed TCRB transcripts were sequenced, since all the RNA that had been isolated was reverse transcribed. TCRdb's table, derived via immunoSEQ multiplex PCR, lists solely in-frame clones and lacks some. The data show about 140,000 clones, 6.5% to 8.5% seen once. The specimen was central memory CD4+ T cells from blood. These receptors were collected from a woman in her twenties or thirties in good health.

At least ten counts were recorded for this clone. The V and J genes are TRBV7-2 and TRBJ1-1; 9 bases align to TRBD1. Germline values: CDR1 SGHTA, CDR2 FQGNSA. V shed 5 bases and J 4 bases; nucleotides not matched to a gene: 8. The CDR3 contains 15 residues. The DNA of the CDR3 is TGTGCCAGCAGCCCGGGGACAGGGAGGGCCACTGAAGCTTTCTTT. It encodes CASSPGTGRATEAFF.

The table lists this clone with a few counts. The chain carries TRBV11-1 and TRBJ2-6; the match to TRBD1 covers 8 bases. CDR3 length: 17 residues. Germline V gives CDR1 SGHAT, CDR2 FQDESV (reference sequence). V shed 2 bases and J 0 bases; nucleotides not matched to a gene: 3. As DNA, the CDR3 is TGTGCCAGCAGCTTAACAGGGACAGGCTCTGGGGCCAACGTCCTGACTTTC. Translated, it gives CASSLTGTGSGANVLTF.

This clone was recorded many times. Other nucleotide sequences in the sample specify the same CDR3. The chain employs TRBV7-3 and TRBJ2-3; 11 positions match TRBD2. The CDR3 is 16 amino acids. V was clipped by 5 bases and J by 1 base; unmatched bases: 5. Germline CDR1 and CDR2: SGHTA and FQGTGA. DNA of the CDR3: TGTGCCAGCAGCCTCTCGGGACTAGCGGGCACAGATACGCAGTATTTT. It codes for CASSLSGLAGTDTQYF.

This clone has a handful of counts. This rearrangement joins TRBV7-3 to TRBJ2-3, with 7 bases that match TRBD2. The germline V gene encodes CDR1 SGHTA and CDR2 FQGTGA. With 0 bases clipped from V and 1 base from J, the junction kept 7 bases outside the gene matches. CDR3 length equals 17 residues. The CDR3 sequence is CASSLTFAGVRTDTQYF. The DNA for the CDR3 is TGTGCCAGCAGCTTAACGTTCGCGGGAGTACGCACAGATACGCAGTATTTT.

This clone turned up a few times. The chain carries TRBV2 and TRBJ1-4, with 7 bases matching TRBD1. The CDR3 length is 15 residues. Germline lookup yields CDR1 SNHLY and CDR2 FYNNEI. V was clipped by 5 bases and J by 4 bases; unmatched bases: 7. The CDR3 reads CASSHHRDSNEKLFF. The CDR3, as DNA: TGTGCCAGCAGTCACCACCGGGACAGTAATGAAAAACTGTTTTTT.

The V and J genes are TRBV9 and TRBJ2-7, with D perhaps TRBD2 (5 bases). V was pared by 0 bases and J by 6 bases, with 19 bases between. Per germline, CDR1 SGDLS and CDR2 YYNGEE. The CDR3 length is 16 residues. DNA of the CDR3: TGTGCCAGCAGCGTAGGAGTAGGGTCGTTAGCGAGCGAGCAGTACTTC. This gives the protein CASSVGVGSLASEQYF.

This clone has just a few counts. The chain links TRBV7-2 to TRBJ1-2; perhaps TRBD1 as D (6 bases). The germline CDR1 and CDR2 sequences are SGHTA and FQGNSA. The length of the CDR3 is 16 residues. V lost 0 bases, J lost 6 bases, and 17 bases lay in between. DNA for the CDR3: TGTGCCAGCAGCTTAGCGGGGGGGGCAGGATCGGATGGCTACACCTTC. Translation gives CASSLAGGAGSDGYTF.

In this sample, this clone turned up a few times. The chain recombines TRBV7-9 with TRBJ1-3; D may be TRBD1 (5 bases). This CDR3 is 14 amino acids long. V lost 5 bases to trimming and J lost 0 bases, with 8 bases between them. Looked up from germline, CDR1 is SEHNR and CDR2 is FQNEAQ (reference sequence). The CDR3, as DNA: TGTGCCAGCAGCGGAGGGGTCTCTGGAAACACCATATATTTT. The encoded protein is CASSGGVSGNTIYF.

The rearrangement uses TRBV6-5 and TRBJ2-1; TRBD1 aligns across 8 bases. V dropped 6 bases and J dropped 9; count of bases not matched to a gene: 7. In germline, CDR1 is MNHEY, CDR2 SVGAGI. CDR3 length: 13 amino acids. The CDR3 spells CASSLRGQSEQFF. CDR3 sequence (DNA): TGTGCCAGCAGCCTCAGGGGGCAGAGTGAGCAGTTCTTC.

J is TRBJ2-7 and V is TRBV18; D is unclear. The V and J ends lost 2 bases and 0 bases respectively, with 11 bases between them. This CDR3 is built from 15 residues. Germline CDR1 and CDR2: KGHSH and LQKENI. Here the CDR3 reads CASSPVVMSSYEQYF. The CDR3 DNA sequence: TGTGCCAGCTCACCAGTGGTCATGAGCTCCTACGAGCAGTACTTC. The complete variable domain, with remaining parts taken from reference TRBV18 and TRBJ2-7, reads NAGVMQNPRHLVRRRGQEARLRCSPMKGHSHVYWYRQLPEEGLKFMVYLQKENIIDESGMPKERFSAEFPKEGPSILRIQQVVRGDSAAYFCASSPVVMSSYEQYFGPGTRLTVT.

This chain joins TRBV27 and TRBJ1-2; 11 positions match TRBD1. Germline V gene data show CDR1 as MNHEY and CDR2 as SMNVEV (reference sequence). With 4 bases clipped from V and 7 bases from J, the junction kept 5 bases outside the gene matches. This CDR3 is built from 14 residues. The CDR3 bases are TGTGCCAGCAGTTCCACGGGACAGGGGGTTGGCTACACCTTC. This sequence encodes CASSSTGQGVGYTF.

The chain links TRBV12-5 to TRBJ2-2; TRBD2 matches 15 bases. The V gene's germline CDR1 is LGHNT and CDR2 FRNRAP. V trimming: 4 bases; J trimming: 6 bases; junction bases outside the gene matches: 3. The CDR3 length is 16 residues. The CDR3 sequence is CASGWGLAGGAGELFF. DNA of the CDR3: TGTGCTAGTGGTTGGGGACTAGCGGGAGGCGCCGGGGAGCTGTTTTTT.

The chain is built from TRBV4-3 and TRBJ2-3, with 9 bases identical to TRBD2. The V segment lost 4 bases and the J segment 0 bases; nucleotides outside the gene matches: 11. The CDR3 spans 18 residues. From germline, CDR1 is LGHNA and CDR2 YSLEER. CDR3 DNA sequence: TGCGCCAGCAGCCGAAATAGCGGGAGCCGCCCTAGCACAGATACGCAGTATTTT. This codes for CASSRNSGSRPSTDTQYF.